The 11 T cell receptor beta chains below come from one sample, sequenced in a study of CXCR3-negative and CXCR3-positive naive CD8 T cells. Study conclusions and caveats: CXCR3-positive naive cells had TRB CDR3s that were more hydrophobic than CXCR3-negative naive cells had.

No antigen is known for these receptors. Libraries of TRB cDNA were made by 5' RACE and carried UMIs. TCRdb re-called the 5' RACE reads; every CDR3 protein appears as one record, without DNA. The sample totals about 60,000 distinct CDR3 sequences. The specimen was naive CXCR3+ CD8+ T cells from blood. Subset meaning: CD45RO-CCR7+CD27+CD95- naive CD8+ T cells expressing CXCR3 (TNR3+). All receptors derive from a human donor in good health. Some clones in this sample may be carry-over from other donors' samples.

This rearrangement joins TRBV7-6 to TRBJ2-1; the TRBD1 assignment by TCRdb is unverifiable without DNA. Germline loops: CDR1 SGHVS, CDR2 FNYEAQ. CDR3 length equals 16 residues. CDR3 sequence: CASRLDRPCCYNEQFF. Supplemented by reference TRBV7-6 and TRBJ2-1, the full variable domain reads GAGVSQSPRYKVTKRGQDVALRCDPISGHVSLYWYRQALGQGPEFLTYFNYEAQQDKSGLPNDRFSAERPEGSISTLTIQRTEQRDSAMYRCASRLDRPCCYNEQFFGPGTRLTVL.

The chain carries TRBV5-1 and TRBJ2-1; there is no DNA to check the TCRdb D call of TRBD1. Looked up from germline, CDR1 is SGHRS and CDR2 is YFSETQ. The CDR3 sequence is 15 residues long. Here the CDR3 reads CASSSPESTYNEQLF.

The chain joins TRBV29-1 to TRBJ2-2. The CDR3 has 16 residues. The germline V gene has CDR1 SQVTM and CDR2 ANQGSEA. CDR3: CSVESLTYGDTGELFF.

This chain joins TRBV29-1 and TRBJ1-1; TCRdb outputs TRBD1, but without DNA this stays unchecked. This CDR3 is built from 14 residues. In germline, CDR1 is SQVTM, CDR2 ANQGSEA. The CDR3 loop reads CSIARGEGNTEAFF.

This sequence joins TRBV12-3 or TRBV12-4 and TRBJ1-2. This CDR3 is 14 amino acids long. CDR3 sequence: CVSSFNGANYGYTF.

The chain carries TRBV5-1 and TRBJ2-1; TCRdb names TRBD2, which stays unverified in the absence of DNA. Germline loops: CDR1 SGHRS, CDR2 YFSETQ. The CDR3 consists of 14 residues. The CDR3 region is CASTPSGLYNEQFF. Full variable domain (remainder filled in from reference TRBV5-1 and TRBJ2-1): KAGVTQTPRYLIKTRGQQVTLSCSPISGHRSVSWYQQTPGQGLQFLFEYFSETQRNKGNFPGRFSGRQFSNSRSEMNVSTLELGDSALYLCASTPSGLYNEQFFGPGTRLTVL.

The gene calls are TRBV9 and TRBJ1-1. Germline-derived CDR1 and CDR2 are SGDLS and YYNGEE. The CDR3 runs 13 residues. This CDR3 reads CASSVAWGTEAFF.

The rearrangement uses TRBV27 and TRBJ2-3; TCRdb picks TRBD2, but there is no DNA to check that call. The CDR3 is 20 residues long. CDR1 and CDR2 (germline): MNHEY, SMNVEV (reference sequence). The CDR3 loop is CASSLTRGLAGELGADTQYF.

The V gene is TRBV6-2 or TRBV6-3, the J gene TRBJ1-5; checking the TCRdb D call of TRBD1 is not possible without DNA. CDR3 length: 14 residues. Germline assignment: CDR1 MNHEY and CDR2 SVGEGT. CDR3 sequence: CASSPPSRGSAQHF.

The chain has TRBV9 and TRBJ2-2; TCRdb reports TRBD1, a call that lacks DNA to check it against. This CDR3 comprises 15 residues. CDR1 SGDLS and CDR2 YYNGEE come from the germline V gene. The CDR3 loop is CASSASGGNTGELFF.

The chain joins TRBV29-1 to TRBJ2-3; absent DNA, TCRdb's TRBD1 call cannot be checked. CDR3 size: 11 residues. The germline gives CDR1 SQVTM, CDR2 ANQGSEA. CDR3 protein: CSVPGQGAQYF.